The source of this T cell receptor (beta chain) is a study of radiotherapy plus CTLA-4 blockade in lung cancer (dated 2018 in TCRdb). For the study in its entirety: Among enrolled patients, 18% had an objective response and approximately 30% reached disease control. Overall study results and their limits: After treatment with radiotherapy and ipilimumab, TCR clones that originated in tumors expanded in peripheral blood. Early dynamic changes in blood T cell clones, together with increased serum interferon-beta after radiation, were reported as the strongest predictors of response.

The study tested focal radiation therapy combined with CTLA-4 blockade (ipilimumab) in patients with chemo-refractory metastatic non-small-cell lung cancer. Receptor libraries were prepared by the immunoSEQ multiplex PCR assay. TCRdb took over this immuneACCESS table, retaining in-frame rearrangements with V and J assigned. Such tables are incomplete; in checked studies, under half of the missing clones stem from an unresolved V gene, and the remainder is unexplained. The sample table shows 75,000 or so clones, and roughly 75% are seen once. 7% to 8.5% of the sample goes to the ten largest clones. The germline V gene sets CDR1 to SQVTM and CDR2 to ANQGSEA. At the junction V is shortened by 8 bases and J by 3 bases; bases outside the gene matches: 7. The cysteine opens and the phenylalanine closes a CDR3 of 12 amino acids. This entry keeps only the CDR3 DNA: 36 bases, framed from base 1. Notes on this clone: Its antigen is still unknown. Base qualities are not recorded, but no much larger clone differs from it by a single base.

This receptor was obtained from a human donor with non-small cell lung cancer who had a complete response to radiotherapy plus ipilimumab. The receptor chain draws on TRBV29-1 and TRBJ2-7, with 7 junctional bases fitting TRBD1. The sample in question was peripheral blood, obtained from a patient treated with radiotherapy plus ipilimumab. Read as DNA, the sequence is TGCAGCATAAAAGGGGACAGCTACGAGCAGTACTTC. It translates to CSIKGDSYEQYF.